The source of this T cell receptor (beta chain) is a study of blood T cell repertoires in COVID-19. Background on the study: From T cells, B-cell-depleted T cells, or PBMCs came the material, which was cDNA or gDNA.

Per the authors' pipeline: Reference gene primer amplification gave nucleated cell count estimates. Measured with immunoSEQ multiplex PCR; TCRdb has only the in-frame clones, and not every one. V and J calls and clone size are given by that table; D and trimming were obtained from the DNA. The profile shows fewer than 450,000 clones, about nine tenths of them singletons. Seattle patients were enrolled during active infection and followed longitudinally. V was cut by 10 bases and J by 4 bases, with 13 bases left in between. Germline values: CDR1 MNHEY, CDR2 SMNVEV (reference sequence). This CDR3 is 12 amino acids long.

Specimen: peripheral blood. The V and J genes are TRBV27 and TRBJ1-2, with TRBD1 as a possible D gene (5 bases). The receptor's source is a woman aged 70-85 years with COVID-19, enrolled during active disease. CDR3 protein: CATSDRAYGYTF. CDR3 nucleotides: TGTGCCACCAGCGACAGAGCCTATGGCTACACCTTC.